Below, one T cell receptor beta chain is given with its context. Antigen: not known. This may arise from a read error, as a much more abundant clone is one base away. These data are taken from a study of post-analysis software for immune sequencing data. Across the whole study: Several disease courses (relapsing-remitting, secondary progressive and progressive-relapsing) of multiple sclerosis were included. Study-level points and caveats: Five TRBV segments occurring more often in patients than controls included TRBV5-6, TRBV5-1 and TRBV20-1.

Prepared libraries of TCR beta cDNA carried unique molecular identifiers. From around 0.96 to 9.9 million T cells, 400,000 to 650,000 cDNA molecules were obtained. TCRdb passed the PCR reads through MiXCR, listing each CDR3 protein once. The data show around 200,000 distinct CDR3 sequences, 29% seen once. The CDR3 loop spans 14 amino acids. Deletions cut 4 bases from V and 4 bases from J, with 14 bases between. Germline V gives CDR1 SGHRS, CDR2 YFSETQ. Material for sequencing was blood. The sequence came from a girl aged 2 to 17 with multiple sclerosis. The rearrangement uses TRBV5-1 and TRBJ2-5; tentatively, D is TRBD1 (5 bases). The CDR3 protein is CASSADPGPETQYF. DNA of the CDR3: TGCGCCAGCAGCGCCGACCCAGGGCCAGAGACCCAGTACTTC. The whole variable domain, filled in from reference TRBV5-1 and TRBJ2-5, reads KAGVTQTPRYLIKTRGQQVTLSCSPISGHRSVSWYQQTPGQGLQFLFEYFSETQRNKGNFPGRFSGRQFSNSRSEMNVSTLELGDSALYLCASSADPGPETQYFGPGTRLLVL.